Given below is one T cell receptor (beta chain) in context. This specimen comes from a study of blood T cell repertoires in COVID-19. Turning to the study itself: Spain, Italy and the United States supplied samples that represented acute and convalescent COVID-19.

TCRdb's table, derived via immunoSEQ multiplex PCR, lists solely in-frame clones and lacks some. The table records about 300,000 clones, about 89% of them present only once. Germline CDR1 GTSNPN, CDR2 SVGIG (reference sequence). The V end was cut by 0 bases, the J end by 7 bases, with 16 bases between. CDR3 length: 14 residues. Across under 25 US areas, participants ranged in age from roughly 18 to 95 years. The rearrangement joins TRBV30 to TRBJ2-7; maybe TRBD1 (5 bases). Sequencing was done on a sample of PBMCs or T cells enriched from blood (not recorded which). The receptor was derived from a woman under 30 who had recovered from COVID-19. CDR3 protein: CAWSVMVQAREQYF. In DNA, the CDR3 is TGTGCCTGGAGTGTAATGGTACAGGCGAGAGAGCAGTACTTC.